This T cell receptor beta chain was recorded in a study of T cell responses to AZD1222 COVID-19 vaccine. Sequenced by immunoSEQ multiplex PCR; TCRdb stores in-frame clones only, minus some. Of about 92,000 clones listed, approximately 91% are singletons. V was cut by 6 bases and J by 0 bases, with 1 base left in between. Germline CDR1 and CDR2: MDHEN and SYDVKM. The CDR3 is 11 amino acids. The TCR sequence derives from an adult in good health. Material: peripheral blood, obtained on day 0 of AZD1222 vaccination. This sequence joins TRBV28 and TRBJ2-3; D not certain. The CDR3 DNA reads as TGTGCCAGCAGGAGCACAGATACGCAGTATTTT. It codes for CASRSTDTQYF. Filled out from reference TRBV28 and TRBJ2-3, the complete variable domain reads DVKVTQSSRYLVKRTGEKVFLECVQDMDHENMFWYRQDPGLGLRLIYFSYDVKMKEKGDIPEGYSVSREKKERFSLILESASTNQTSMYLCASRSTDTQYFGPGTRLTVL.